The 23 T cell receptor beta chains below all came from one sample that was sequenced in a study of T-cell memory formation after mild COVID-19. Using its own MiXCR run on the 5' RACE reads, TCRdb lists one record per CDR3 protein. The table lists 84,000 or so distinct CDR3 sequences, 11% to 15% of them singletons. What was sequenced was PBMCs or a T cell subset sorted from them (not recorded which). These receptor sequences come from an adult woman who had mild COVID-19 (a few samples of this study predate the infection). Cell type and time point are not known.

This clonotype came up a few times. This chain connects TRBV25-1 to TRBJ1-3; no definite D call. The CDR3 is made up of 13 amino acids. Looked up from germline, CDR1 is MGHDK and CDR2 is SYGVNS. V lost 7 bases, J lost 4 bases, and 11 bases lay in between. CDR3 residues: CASTQGGGNTIYF. The CDR3 DNA reads TGTGCCAGCACCCAAGGTGGGGGAAACACCATATATTTT.

V usage is TRBV5-1 and J usage is TRBJ2-2; D is perhaps TRBD2 (6 bases). V was shortened by 4 bases and J by 2 bases, with 9 bases between the two germline ends. The CDR3 length is 14 residues. The germline gives CDR1 SGHRS, CDR2 YFSETQ. CDR3 amino acids: CASSRSGNTGELFF. The DNA of the CDR3 is TGCGCCAGCAGCCGTAGCGGAAACACCGGGGAGCTGTTTTTT.

The DNA of the CDR3 is TGTGCCAGCAGCGCCTTAGCGGGAGTCAATGAGCAGTTCTTC. Translating it yields CASSALAGVNEQFF. The V call is TRBV5-6, the J call TRBJ2-1; 9 nucleotides agree with TRBD2. V trimming: 4 bases; J trimming: 6 bases; junction bases outside the gene matches: 5. The CDR3 sequence is 14 residues long. CDR1 is SGHDT, CDR2 YYEEEE, per germline.

This clonotype was picked up a small number of times. CDR3 in DNA: TGTGCCAGCAGCTCAGGACCGGGACTAGGCACAGATACGCAGTATTTT. Protein sequence: CASSSGPGLGTDTQYF. The chain combines TRBV7-9 with TRBJ2-3, with TRBD2 matching over 8 bases. The CDR3 contains 16 residues. V lost 4 bases, J lost 1 base, and 7 bases stayed unmatched. Germline V gene lookup returns CDR1 SEHNR and CDR2 FQNEAQ (reference sequence).

V is TRBV18 and J is TRBJ1-1; 9 nucleotides match TRBD1. Germline V gives CDR1 KGHSH, CDR2 LQKENI. The CDR3 is 15 amino acids. Trimming removed 3 bases from V and 0 bases from J; junction bases left unmatched: 2. CDR3 amino acids: CASSPDRGLNTEAFF. CDR3 in DNA: TGTGCCAGCTCACCGGACAGGGGCCTGAACACTGAAGCTTTCTTT.

The CDR3 DNA is TGCAGTGCTCAAGACAGGGCGCGCGAGACCCAGTACTTC. Translating gives CSAQDRARETQYF. The V and J genes are TRBV20-1 and TRBJ2-5; 7 nucleotides align to TRBD1. CDR1 DFQATT and CDR2 SNEGSKA come from the germline V gene (reference sequence). Germline trimming cut 5 bases from V and 5 bases from J; bases unmatched to any gene: 8. This CDR3 is built from 13 residues.

V usage is TRBV7-6 and J usage is TRBJ2-3; D is ambiguous. The CDR3 loop spans 16 amino acids. V was trimmed by 5 bases and J by 2 bases, leaving 17 bases between them. Germline V CDR1 and CDR2: SGHVS, FNYEAQ. CDR3 region: CASSPPRIHTTDTQYF. The CDR3 DNA reads as TGTGCCAGCAGCCCACCGCGAATTCACACCACAGATACGCAGTATTTT.

This clonotype was seen more than once but under ten times. The chain uses TRBV5-1 and TRBJ2-5; a weak D match, TRBD2 (5 bases). V gave up 0 bases and J gave up 5 bases, with 17 bases separating them. The CDR3 totals 16 residues. Germline CDR1 reads SGHRS; CDR2 reads YFSETQ. As DNA, the CDR3 is TGCGCCAGCAGCTTGGAGGCAGGATTTAGCGAGGAGACCCAGTACTTC. Translation gives CASSLEAGFSEETQYF. The full variable domain, its missing parts supplied by reference TRBV5-1 and TRBJ2-5, is KAGVTQTPRYLIKTRGQQVTLSCSPISGHRSVSWYQQTPGQGLQFLFEYFSETQRNKGNFPGRFSGRQFSNSRSEMNVSTLELGDSALYLCASSLEAGFSEETQYFGPGTRLLVL.

The chain combines TRBV19 with TRBJ2-2; 9 positions match TRBD1. The length of the CDR3 is 17 residues. CDR1 is LNHDA and CDR2 is SQIVND in the germline V gene (reference sequence). J gave up 1 base and V 6 bases, and 9 bases lay outside the gene matches. The CDR3 region has the DNA TGTGCCAGTAGACCCCGGGACAGGGCAGGGAACACCGGGGAGCTGTTTTTT. It yields the protein CASRPRDRAGNTGELFF.

The chain combines TRBV12-3 or TRBV12-4 with TRBJ1-1; the D gene is possibly TRBD1 (6 bases). The CDR3 is 13 residues long. V lost 3 bases and J lost 8, with 13 bases in between. The CDR3 DNA reads as TGTGCCAGCAGTTTCGGGGGGCGGGTCGAAGCTTTCTTT. Its translation: CASSFGGRVEAFF.

This clonotype was recorded a few times. This chain joins TRBV6-5 and TRBJ2-7, with 8 nucleotides matching TRBD1. CDR3 length: 14 residues. Germline V lookup: CDR1 MNHEY, CDR2 SVGAGI. Losses at the gene ends were 5 bases for V and 5 bases for J; bases not matched to a gene: 8. CDR3 region: CASSLSDRADEQYF. Written as DNA, the CDR3 is TGTGCCAGCAGTCTTTCGGACAGGGCGGACGAGCAGTACTTC.

V gene TRBV19 combines with J gene TRBJ1-2, with D possibly matching TRBD1 (5 bases). There are 15 residues in the CDR3. V was trimmed by 9 bases and J by 5 bases, leaving 22 bases between them. Looked up from germline, CDR1 is LNHDA and CDR2 is SQIVND (reference sequence). The CDR3 DNA reads TGTGCCAGCGACGACCTGGGGGTAACACCTTATGGCTACACCTTC. Translated: CASDDLGVTPYGYTF.

This clonotype was observed a handful of times. The V and J genes are TRBV5-1 and TRBJ1-1, with D unresolved. The CDR3 has 13 residues. CDR1 SGHRS and CDR2 YFSETQ come from the germline V gene. Trimming shortened V by 3 bases and J by 6 bases, and 12 bases separated the two germline ends. The CDR3 reads CASSSDPSAEAFF. In DNA form, the CDR3 reads TGCGCCAGCAGCTCGGACCCTTCGGCTGAAGCTTTCTTT.

V usage is TRBV7-6 and J usage is TRBJ2-1; 10 positions agree with TRBD2. V lost 0 bases to trimming and J lost 8 bases; unmatched junction nucleotides: 7. CDR3 length: 16 amino acids. Germline V lookup: CDR1 SGHVS, CDR2 FNYEAQ. This chain's CDR3 is CASSLAASGSRDEQFF. For the CDR3, the DNA is TGTGCCAGCAGCTTAGCGGCTAGCGGGAGTCGGGATGAGCAGTTCTTC.

Of note for this clonotype: A read error may produce the germline difference seen at one junction end. The chain has TRBV11-1 and TRBJ2-1; D unclear. Germline CDR1 reads SGHAT; CDR2 reads FQDESV (reference sequence). The CDR3 has 12 amino acids. The CDR3 is CASSLVYDEQFF. The DNA of the CDR3 is TGTGCCAGCAGCTTGGTCTACGATGAGCAGTTCTTC.

The sample holds a few counts of this clonotype. The rearrangement uses TRBV7-9 and TRBJ1-2, with D uncertain. From germline, CDR1 is SEHNR and CDR2 FQNEAQ (reference sequence). V dropped 0 bases and J dropped 3 bases, with 5 bases sitting between them. This CDR3 has 13 residues. The CDR3 bases are TGTGCCAGCAGCTTAGCGGCAGACTATGGCTACACCTTC. Translated, it gives CASSLAADYGYTF.

This clonotype was seen many times. V usage is TRBV5-1 and J usage is TRBJ2-1; 12 nucleotides match TRBD2. J was trimmed by 0 bases and V by 0 bases; bases with no gene match: 7. Germline V gives CDR1 SGHRS, CDR2 YFSETQ. The CDR3 has 19 amino acids. Written as DNA, the CDR3 is TGCGCCAGCAGCTTGGCCGGACTAGCGGGAATGGGCTCCTACAATGAGCAGTTCTTC. Encoded protein: CASSLAGLAGMGSYNEQFF.

The rearrangement joins TRBV12-3 or TRBV12-4 to TRBJ1-1; D remains unclear. Trimming took off 7 bases at V and 5 bases at J, with 14 bases between the two ends. This CDR3 comprises 13 residues. CDR3 region: CASMADEKTEAFF. CDR3 in DNA: TGTGCCAGCATGGCGGATGAAAAGACTGAAGCTTTCTTT.

This clonotype was observed a handful of times. The CDR3 region has the DNA TGTGCCAGCAGTTTAACAGGGGCAGGGGGAACAGATACGCAGTATTTT. Amino acids: CASSLTGAGGTDTQYF. The chain has TRBV6-5 and TRBJ2-3, with 7 bases aligning to TRBD1. The CDR3 has 16 amino acids. Germline CDR1 reads MNHEY; CDR2 reads SVGAGI. The junction had 10 bases not matched to a gene; V was cut back by 4 bases and J by 3 bases.

V usage is TRBV19 and J usage is TRBJ2-1, with 8 nucleotides matching TRBD2. Unmatched junction bases numbered 5, after V lost 1 base and J lost 6 bases. The CDR3 spans 15 residues. Germline V gives CDR1 LNHDA, CDR2 SQIVND (reference sequence). DNA of the CDR3: TGTGCCAGTAGTATAGCGGGGGGGCCGGGCAATGAGCAGTTCTTC. Amino acid sequence: CASSIAGGPGNEQFF.

This chain joins TRBV5-1 and TRBJ1-1; D uncertain. V was cut by 4 bases and J by 4 bases, with 17 bases left in between. Germline V gives CDR1 SGHRS, CDR2 YFSETQ. This CDR3 spans 15 amino acids. CDR3 DNA: TGCGCCAGCAGCCTCGGAGAGAGCGAGGGCACTGAAGCTTTCTTT. Protein: CASSLGESEGTEAFF.

This clonotype was counted a few times. The chain carries TRBV5-1 and TRBJ1-1; D is ambiguous. The CDR3 covers 12 residues. The germline V gene encodes CDR1 SGHRS and CDR2 YFSETQ. Deletions cut 8 bases from V and 0 bases from J, with 8 bases between. This CDR3 reads CASHSMNTEAFF. The CDR3 DNA follows: TGCGCCAGTCATTCTATGAACACTGAAGCTTTCTTT.

This clonotype was seen more than once but under ten times. The V and J genes are TRBV5-1 and TRBJ2-1; D is unclear. CDR1 is SGHRS, CDR2 YFSETQ, per germline. V was pared by 3 bases and J by 5 bases, with 9 bases between. The CDR3 extends over 13 amino acids. CDR3 sequence: CASSSGQNNEQFF. The CDR3 DNA reads as TGCGCCAGCAGCTCAGGCCAAAACAATGAGCAGTTCTTC.